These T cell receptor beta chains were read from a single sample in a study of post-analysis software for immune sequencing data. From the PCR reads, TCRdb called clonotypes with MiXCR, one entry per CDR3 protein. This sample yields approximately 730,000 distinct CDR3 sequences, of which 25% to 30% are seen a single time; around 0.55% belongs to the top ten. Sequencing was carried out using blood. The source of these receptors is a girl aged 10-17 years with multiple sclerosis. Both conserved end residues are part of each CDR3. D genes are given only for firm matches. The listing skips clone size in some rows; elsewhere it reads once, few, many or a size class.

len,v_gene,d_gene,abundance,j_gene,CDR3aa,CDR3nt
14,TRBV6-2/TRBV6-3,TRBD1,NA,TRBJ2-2,CASSRQGTTGELFF,TGTGCCAGCAGCCGACAGGGCACTACCGGGGAGCTGTTTTTT
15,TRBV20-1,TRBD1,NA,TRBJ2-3,CSGEYRDRATDTQYF,TGCAGTGGAGAGTATCGGGACAGGGCCACAGATACGCAGTATTTT
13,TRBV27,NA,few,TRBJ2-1,CASSSYWDNEQFF,TGTGCCAGCAGTTCTTACTGGGACAATGAGCAGTTCTTC
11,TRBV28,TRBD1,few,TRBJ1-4,CASRATGGLFF,TGTGCCAGCAGGGCCACAGGGGGACTGTTTTTT
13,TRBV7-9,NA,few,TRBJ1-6,CASSLTADSPLHF,TGTGCCAGCAGCTTAACAGCGGATTCACCCCTCCACTTT
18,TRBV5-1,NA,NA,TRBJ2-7,CASSFLTGYKSSYNEQYF,TGCGCCAGCAGCTTCTTGACCGGATACAAGAGCTCCTACAATGAGCAGTACTTC
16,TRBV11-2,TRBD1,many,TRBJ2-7,CASSSRTGGESYEQYF,TGTGCCAGCAGCTCACGGACAGGGGGCGAATCCTACGAGCAGTACTTC
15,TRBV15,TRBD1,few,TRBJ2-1,CATSSEGASYNEQFF,TGTGCCACCAGCAGTGAGGGGGCCTCCTACAATGAGCAGTTCTTC
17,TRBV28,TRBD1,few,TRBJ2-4,CASSYGQGAPPQNIQYF,TGTGCCAGCAGTTATGGGCAGGGGGCGCCTCCCCAAAACATTCAGTACTTC
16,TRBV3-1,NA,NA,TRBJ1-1,CASSPIRGDLNTEAFF,TGTGCCAGCAGCCCTATCCGAGGGGACTTGAACACTGAAGCTTTCTTT
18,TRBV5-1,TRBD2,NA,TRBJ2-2,CASSLVGSGGTNTGERFF,TGCGCCAGCAGCTTGGTTGGTAGCGGGGGGACGAACACCGGGGAGCGGTTTTTT
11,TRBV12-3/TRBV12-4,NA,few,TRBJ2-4,CASSFTNIQYF,TGTGCCAGCAGTTTTACAAACATTCAGTACTTC
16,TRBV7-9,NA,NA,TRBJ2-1,CASSSDYAEALREQFF,TGTGCCAGCAGCTCCGACTATGCGGAGGCGTTACGGGAGCAGTTCTTC
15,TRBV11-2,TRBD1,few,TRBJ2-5,CASSSPTGGRETQYF,TGTGCCAGCAGCTCACCGACAGGGGGCAGAGAGACCCAGTACTTC
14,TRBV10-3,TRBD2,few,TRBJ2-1,CAIRDASGREEQFF,TGTGCCATCAGGGATGCTAGCGGGAGGGAGGAGCAGTTCTTC
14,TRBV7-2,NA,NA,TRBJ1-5,CASSLSGRYQPQHF,TGTGCCAGCAGCCTATCCGGCAGGTATCAGCCCCAGCATTTT
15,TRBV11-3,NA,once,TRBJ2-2,CASSKRGGSTGELFF,TGTGCCAGCAGCAAAAGGGGGGGAAGCACCGGGGAGCTGTTTTTT
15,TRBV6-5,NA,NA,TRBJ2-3,CASSNRVASTDTQYF,TGTGCCAGCAGTAACAGGGTGGCCAGCACAGATACGCAGTATTTT
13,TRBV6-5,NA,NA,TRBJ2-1,CASSYPGVNEQFF,TGTGCCAGCAGTTATCCGGGTGTGAATGAGCAGTTCTTC
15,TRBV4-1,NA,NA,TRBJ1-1,CASSQRVGENTEAFF,TGCGCCAGCAGCCAACGTGTAGGGGAGAACACTGAAGCTTTCTTT
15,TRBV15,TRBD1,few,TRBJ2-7,CATSDPLGGSYEQYF,TGTGCCACCAGCGACCCCTTAGGGGGCAGCTACGAGCAGTACTTC
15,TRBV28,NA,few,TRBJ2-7,CASTTIQGLSYEQYF,TGTGCCAGCACCACGATTCAGGGACTCTCCTACGAGCAGTACTTC
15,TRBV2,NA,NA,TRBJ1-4,CASSMGRTDNEKLFF,TGTGCCAGCAGTATGGGCAGGACGGATAATGAAAAACTGTTTTTT
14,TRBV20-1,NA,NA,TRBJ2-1,CSARDLGQFNEQFF,TGCAGTGCTAGAGACCTCGGCCAATTCAATGAGCAGTTCTTC
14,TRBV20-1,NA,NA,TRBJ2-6,CSASIAAGANVLTF,TGCAGTGCTAGTATAGCCGCTGGGGCCAACGTCCTGACTTTC
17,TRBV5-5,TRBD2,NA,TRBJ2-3,CASSLAKAGGYTDTQYF,TGTGCCAGCAGCTTGGCCAAAGCGGGAGGGTACACAGATACGCAGTATTTT
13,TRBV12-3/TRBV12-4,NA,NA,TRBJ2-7,CAGSYGRKYEQYF,TGTGCCGGCAGTTATGGCAGAAAATACGAGCAGTACTTC
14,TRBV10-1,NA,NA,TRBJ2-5,CASSESGVWETQYF,TGCGCCAGCAGTGAGTCTGGGGTTTGGGAGACCCAGTACTTC
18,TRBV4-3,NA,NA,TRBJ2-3,CASSQEASTGASTDTQYF,TGCGCCAGCAGCCAAGAGGCCTCTACGGGGGCTAGCACAGATACGCAGTATTTT
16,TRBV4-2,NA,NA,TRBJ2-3,CASSQDGASGTDTQYF,TGTGCCAGCAGCCAAGACGGGGCGTCGGGCACAGATACGCAGTATTTT
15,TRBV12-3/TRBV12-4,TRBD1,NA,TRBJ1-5,CASSLGGGAVQPQHF,TGTGCCAGCAGTTTAGGAGGGGGCGCGGTTCAGCCCCAGCATTTT
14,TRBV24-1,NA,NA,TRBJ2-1,CATSDWGVGNEQFF,TGTGCCACCAGCGATTGGGGGGTTGGGAATGAGCAGTTCTTC
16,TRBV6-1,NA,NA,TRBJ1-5,CASSGRTVISNQPQHF,TGTGCCAGCAGCGGCCGGACGGTCATTAGCAATCAGCCCCAGCATTTT
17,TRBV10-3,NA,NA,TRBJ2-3,CAISARAQPEERDTQYF,TGTGCCATCAGTGCCCGGGCCCAGCCTGAGGAGAGAGATACGCAGTATTTT
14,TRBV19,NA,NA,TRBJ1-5,CATTSGVVNQPQHF,TGTGCCACCACTTCGGGGGTCGTCAATCAGCCCCAGCATTTT
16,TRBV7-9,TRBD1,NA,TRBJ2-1,CASSLYRGNTNNEQFF,TGTGCCAGCAGCTTATACAGGGGTAATACTAACAATGAGCAGTTCTTC
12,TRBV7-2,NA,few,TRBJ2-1,CASSLDLGGQFF,TGTGCCAGCAGCTTAGATCTGGGGGGGCAGTTCTTC
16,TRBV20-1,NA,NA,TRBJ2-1,CSARDTGGPTYNEQFF,TGCAGTGCTAGAGATACCGGCGGGCCCACATACAATGAGCAGTTCTTC
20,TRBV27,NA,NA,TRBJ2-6,CASSLYSPGFWSSGANVLTF,TGTGCCAGCAGTTTGTACTCACCAGGGTTTTGGAGCTCTGGGGCCAACGTCCTGACTTTC
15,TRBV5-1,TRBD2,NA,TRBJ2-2,CASHRGGQNTGELFF,TGCGCCAGCCATCGGGGGGGACAGAACACCGGGGAGCTGTTTTTT
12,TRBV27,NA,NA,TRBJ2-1,CASGTFYNEQFF,TGTGCCAGCGGGACTTTTTACAATGAGCAGTTCTTC
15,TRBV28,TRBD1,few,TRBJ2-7,CATAETRDRGYEQYF,TGTGCCACCGCAGAGACCCGGGACAGGGGCTACGAGCAGTACTTC